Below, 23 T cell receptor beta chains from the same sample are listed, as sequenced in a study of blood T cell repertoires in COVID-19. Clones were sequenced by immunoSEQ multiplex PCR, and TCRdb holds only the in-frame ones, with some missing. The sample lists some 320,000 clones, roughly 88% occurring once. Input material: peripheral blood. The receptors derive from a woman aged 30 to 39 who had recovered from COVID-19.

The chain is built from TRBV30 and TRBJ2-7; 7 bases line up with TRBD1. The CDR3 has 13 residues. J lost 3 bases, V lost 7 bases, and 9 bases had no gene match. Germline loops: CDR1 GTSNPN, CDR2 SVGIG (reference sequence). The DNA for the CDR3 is TGTGCCTTGGGACAGAGGCAAATCTACGAGCAGTACTTC. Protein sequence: CALGQRQIYEQYF.

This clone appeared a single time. The chain's CDR3 is CASSVGQGDSPLHF. Here the CDR3 DNA reads TGTGCCAGCAGCGTAGGACAGGGGGATTCACCCCTCCACTTT. This rearrangement joins TRBV9 to TRBJ1-6; 9 bases line up with TRBD1. Germline V gene lookup returns CDR1 SGDLS and CDR2 YYNGEE. Losses at the gene ends were 0 bases for V and 8 bases for J; bases not matched to a gene: 0. This CDR3 is built from 14 residues. Drawing the rest from reference TRBV9 and TRBJ1-6, the complete variable domain is DSGVTQTPKHLITATGQRVTLRCSPRSGDLSVYWYQQSLDQGLQFLIQYYNGEERAKGNILERFSAQQFPDLHSELNLSSLELGDSALYFCASSVGQGDSPLHFGNGTRLTVT.

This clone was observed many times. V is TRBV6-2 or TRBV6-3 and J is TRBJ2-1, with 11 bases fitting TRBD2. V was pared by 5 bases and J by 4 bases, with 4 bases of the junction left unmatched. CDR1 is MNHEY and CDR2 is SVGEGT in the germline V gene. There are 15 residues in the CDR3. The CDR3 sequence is CASSVAGGPYNEQFF. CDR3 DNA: TGTGCCAGCAGTGTAGCGGGGGGGCCTTACAATGAGCAGTTCTTC.

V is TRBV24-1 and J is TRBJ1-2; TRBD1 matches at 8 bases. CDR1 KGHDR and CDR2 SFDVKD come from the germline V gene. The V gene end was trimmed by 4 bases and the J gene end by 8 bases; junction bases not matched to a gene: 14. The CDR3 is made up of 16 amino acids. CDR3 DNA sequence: TGTGCCACCAGTGACCCGACAGGGGCCGCTAGGGAAGGCTACACCTTC. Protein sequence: CATSDPTGAAREGYTF.

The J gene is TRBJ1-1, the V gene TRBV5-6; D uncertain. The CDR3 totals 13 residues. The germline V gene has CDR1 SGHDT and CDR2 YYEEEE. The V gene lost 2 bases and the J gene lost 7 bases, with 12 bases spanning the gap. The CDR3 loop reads CASSLAGFLEAFF. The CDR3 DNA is TGTGCCAGCAGCTTAGCCGGGTTCCTTGAAGCTTTCTTT.

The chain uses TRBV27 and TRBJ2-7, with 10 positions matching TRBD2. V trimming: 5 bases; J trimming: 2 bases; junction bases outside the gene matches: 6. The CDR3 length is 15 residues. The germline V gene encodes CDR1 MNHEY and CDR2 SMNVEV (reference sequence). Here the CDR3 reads CASSRGTSATYEQYF. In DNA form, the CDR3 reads TGTGCCAGCAGTCGGGGGACTAGCGCTACCTACGAGCAGTACTTC.

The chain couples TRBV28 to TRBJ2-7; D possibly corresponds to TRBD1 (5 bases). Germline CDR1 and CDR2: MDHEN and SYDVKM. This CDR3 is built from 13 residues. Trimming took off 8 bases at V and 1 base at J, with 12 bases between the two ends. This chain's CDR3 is CASARQFSYEQYF. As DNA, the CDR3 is TGTGCCAGCGCCCGACAGTTTTCCTACGAGCAGTACTTC.

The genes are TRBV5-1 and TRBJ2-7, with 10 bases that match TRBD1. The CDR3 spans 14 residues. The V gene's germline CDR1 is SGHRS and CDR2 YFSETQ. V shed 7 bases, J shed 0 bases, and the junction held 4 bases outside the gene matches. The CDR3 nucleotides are TGCGCCAGCTCCCGGACAGGGGGCTCCTACGAGCAGTACTTC. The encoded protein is CASSRTGGSYEQYF.

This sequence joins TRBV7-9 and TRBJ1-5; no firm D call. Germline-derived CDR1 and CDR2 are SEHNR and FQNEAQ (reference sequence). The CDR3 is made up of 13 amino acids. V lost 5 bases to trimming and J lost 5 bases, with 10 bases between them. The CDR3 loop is CASSPSGDQPQHF. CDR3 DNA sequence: TGTGCCAGCAGCCCGTCCGGGGATCAGCCCCAGCATTTT.

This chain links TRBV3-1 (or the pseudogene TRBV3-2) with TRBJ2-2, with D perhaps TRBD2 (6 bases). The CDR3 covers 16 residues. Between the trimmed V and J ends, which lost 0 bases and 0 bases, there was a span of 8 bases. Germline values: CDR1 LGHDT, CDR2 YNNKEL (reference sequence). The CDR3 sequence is CASSQDPGANTGELFF. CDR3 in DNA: TGTGCCAGCAGCCAAGATCCGGGGGCGAACACCGGGGAGCTGTTTTTT.

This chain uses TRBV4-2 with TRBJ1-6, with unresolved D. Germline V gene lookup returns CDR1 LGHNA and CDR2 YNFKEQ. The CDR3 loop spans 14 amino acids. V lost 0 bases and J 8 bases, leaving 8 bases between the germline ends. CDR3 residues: CASSQDRVDSPLHF. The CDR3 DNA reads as TGTGCCAGCAGCCAAGATCGAGTAGATTCACCCCTCCACTTT.

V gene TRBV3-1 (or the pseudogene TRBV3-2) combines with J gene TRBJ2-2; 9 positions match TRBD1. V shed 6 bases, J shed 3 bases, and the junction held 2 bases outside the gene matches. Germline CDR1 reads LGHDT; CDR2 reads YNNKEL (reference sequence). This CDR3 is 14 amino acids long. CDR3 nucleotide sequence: TGTGCCAGCAGTCGGACAGGGGACACCGGGGAGCTGTTTTTT. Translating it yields CASSRTGDTGELFF.

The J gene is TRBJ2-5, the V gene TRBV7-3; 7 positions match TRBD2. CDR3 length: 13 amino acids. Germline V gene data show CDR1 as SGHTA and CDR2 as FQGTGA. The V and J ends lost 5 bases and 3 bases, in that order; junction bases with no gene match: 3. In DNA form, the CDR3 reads TGTGCCAGCAGCCGACTAGCTGAAGAGACCCAGTACTTC. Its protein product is CASSRLAEETQYF.

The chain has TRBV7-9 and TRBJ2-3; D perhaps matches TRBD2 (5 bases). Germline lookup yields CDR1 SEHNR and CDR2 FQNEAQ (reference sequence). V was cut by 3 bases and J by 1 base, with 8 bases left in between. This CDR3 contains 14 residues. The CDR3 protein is CASSFRRGTDTQYF. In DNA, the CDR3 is TGTGCCAGCAGCTTTCGGCGGGGCACAGATACGCAGTATTTT. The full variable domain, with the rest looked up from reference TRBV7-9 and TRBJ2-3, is DTGVSQNPRHKITKRGQNVTFRCDPISEHNRLYWYRQTLGQGPEFLTYFQNEAQLEKSRLLSDRFSAERPKGSFSTLEIQRTEQGDSAMYLCASSFRRGTDTQYFGPGTRLTVL.

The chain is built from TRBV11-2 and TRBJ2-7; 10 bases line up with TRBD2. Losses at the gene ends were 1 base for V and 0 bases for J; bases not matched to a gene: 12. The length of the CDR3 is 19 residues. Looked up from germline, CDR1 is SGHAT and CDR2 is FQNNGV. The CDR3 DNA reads TGTGCCAGCAGCTTAGGATATTGGGTAGCGGGGGGTTTCTCCTACGAGCAGTACTTC. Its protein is CASSLGYWVAGGFSYEQYF.

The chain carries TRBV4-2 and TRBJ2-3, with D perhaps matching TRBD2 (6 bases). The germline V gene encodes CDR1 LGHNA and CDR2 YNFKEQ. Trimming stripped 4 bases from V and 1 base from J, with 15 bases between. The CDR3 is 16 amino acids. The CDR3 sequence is CASSPGTPRRTDTQYF. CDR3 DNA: TGTGCCAGCAGCCCGGGGACTCCCCGGCGCACAGATACGCAGTATTTT.

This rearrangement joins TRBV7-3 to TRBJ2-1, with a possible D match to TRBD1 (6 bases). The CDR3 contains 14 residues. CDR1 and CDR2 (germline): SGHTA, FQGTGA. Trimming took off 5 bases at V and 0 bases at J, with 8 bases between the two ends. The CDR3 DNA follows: TGTGCCAGCAGCCCGACAGGCTCCTACAATGAGCAGTTCTTC. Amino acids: CASSPTGSYNEQFF. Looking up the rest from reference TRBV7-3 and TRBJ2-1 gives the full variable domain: GAGVSQTPSNKVTEKGKYVELRCDPISGHTALYWYRQSLGQGPEFLIYFQGTGAADDSGLPNDRFFAVRPEGSVSTLKIQRTERGDSAVYLCASSPTGSYNEQFFGPGTRLTVL.

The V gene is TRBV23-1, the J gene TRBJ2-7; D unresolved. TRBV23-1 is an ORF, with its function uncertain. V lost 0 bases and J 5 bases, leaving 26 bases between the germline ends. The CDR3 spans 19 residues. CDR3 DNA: TGCGCCAGCAGTCAATCGAAAGGAAACCTCAGGAAGGTTCGGAACGAGCAGTACTTC. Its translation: CASSQSKGNLRKVRNEQYF.

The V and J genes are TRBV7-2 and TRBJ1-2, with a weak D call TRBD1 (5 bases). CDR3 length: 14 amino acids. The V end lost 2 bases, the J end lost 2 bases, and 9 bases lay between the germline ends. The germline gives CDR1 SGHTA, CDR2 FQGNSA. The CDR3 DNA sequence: TGTGCCAGCAGCTTAAAACAGGAAAACTATGGCTACACCTTC. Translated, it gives CASSLKQENYGYTF.

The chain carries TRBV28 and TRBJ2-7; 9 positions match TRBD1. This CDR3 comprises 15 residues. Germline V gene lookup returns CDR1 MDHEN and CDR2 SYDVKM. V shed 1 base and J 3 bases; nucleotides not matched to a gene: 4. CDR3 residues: CASSLSGTGNYEQYF. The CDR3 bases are TGTGCCAGCAGTTTATCGGGGACAGGGAACTACGAGCAGTACTTC.

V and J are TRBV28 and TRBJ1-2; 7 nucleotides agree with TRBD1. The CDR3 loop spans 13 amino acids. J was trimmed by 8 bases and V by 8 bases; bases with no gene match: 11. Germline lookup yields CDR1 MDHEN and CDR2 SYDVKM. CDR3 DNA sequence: TGTGCCAGCTCCCTCTCCCAGGGGGGCGGCTACACCTTC. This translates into CASSLSQGGGYTF.

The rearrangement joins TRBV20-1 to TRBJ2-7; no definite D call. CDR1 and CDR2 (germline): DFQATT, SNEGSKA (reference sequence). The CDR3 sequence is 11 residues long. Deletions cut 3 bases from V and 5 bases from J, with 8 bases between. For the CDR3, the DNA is TGCAGTGCTAGTCGTTCCCACGAGCAGTACTTC. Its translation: CSASRSHEQYF.

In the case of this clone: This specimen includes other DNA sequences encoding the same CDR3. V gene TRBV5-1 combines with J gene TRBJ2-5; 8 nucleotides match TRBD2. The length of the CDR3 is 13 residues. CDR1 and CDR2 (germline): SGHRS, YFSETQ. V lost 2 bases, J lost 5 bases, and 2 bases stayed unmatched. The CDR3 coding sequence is TGCGCCAGCAGCTTTAGCGGGGAGGAGACCCAGTACTTC. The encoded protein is CASSFSGEETQYF.